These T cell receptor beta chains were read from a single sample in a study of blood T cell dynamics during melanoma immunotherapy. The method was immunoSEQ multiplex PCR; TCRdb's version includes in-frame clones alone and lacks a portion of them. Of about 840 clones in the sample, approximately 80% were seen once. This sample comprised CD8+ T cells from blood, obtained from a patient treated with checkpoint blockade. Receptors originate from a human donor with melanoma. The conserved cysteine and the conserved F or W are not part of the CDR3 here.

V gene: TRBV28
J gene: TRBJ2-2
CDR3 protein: ASSLTGDTGELF

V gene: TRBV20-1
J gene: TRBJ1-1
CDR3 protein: SAPELVDF

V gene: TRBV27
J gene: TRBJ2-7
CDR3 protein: ASSLTGFYEQY

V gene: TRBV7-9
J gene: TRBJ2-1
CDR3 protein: ASSSQREALSNEQF

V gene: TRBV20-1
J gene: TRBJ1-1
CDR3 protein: SALGGRVAF

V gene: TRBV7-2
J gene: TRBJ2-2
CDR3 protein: ASSPSTGELF

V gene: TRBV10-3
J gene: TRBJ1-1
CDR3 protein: AISLGLNTEAF

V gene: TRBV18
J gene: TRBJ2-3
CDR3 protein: ASSPRWQETDTQY

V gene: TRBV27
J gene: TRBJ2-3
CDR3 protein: ASRGVPRVDTQY

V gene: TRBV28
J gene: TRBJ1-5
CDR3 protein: ASRVDRGTQPQH

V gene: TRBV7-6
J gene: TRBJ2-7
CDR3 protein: ASSLKDLGRAEQY

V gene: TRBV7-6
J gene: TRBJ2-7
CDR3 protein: ASSSGPNYEQY

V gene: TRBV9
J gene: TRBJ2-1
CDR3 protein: ASSVGPGTSGREQF

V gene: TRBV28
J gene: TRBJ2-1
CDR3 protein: ASYRGNEQF

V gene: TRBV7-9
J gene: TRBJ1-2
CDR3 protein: ASTPGTGGSYGYT

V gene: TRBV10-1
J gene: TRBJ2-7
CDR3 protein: ASSAGFGAYEQY

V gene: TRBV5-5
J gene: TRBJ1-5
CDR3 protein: ASSLGPGAKQPQH

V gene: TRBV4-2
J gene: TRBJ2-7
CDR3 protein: ASSHQTSGRQSSYEQY

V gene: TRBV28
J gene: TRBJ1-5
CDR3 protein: ASSQGTVNQPQH

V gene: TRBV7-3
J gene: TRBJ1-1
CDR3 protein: ASRLDMGDSSEAF

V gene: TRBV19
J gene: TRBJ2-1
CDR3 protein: ASSGLASYNEQF

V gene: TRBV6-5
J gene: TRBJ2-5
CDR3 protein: ASSTGTLGAETQY

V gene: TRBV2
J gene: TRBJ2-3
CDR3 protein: ASRLAGGVTDTQY

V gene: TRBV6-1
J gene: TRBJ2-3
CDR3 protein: ASSVFLAGTSTDTQY

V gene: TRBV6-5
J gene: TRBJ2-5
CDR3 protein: ASSYVPGETQY

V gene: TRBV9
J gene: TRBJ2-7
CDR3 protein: ASSGRDNSYEQY

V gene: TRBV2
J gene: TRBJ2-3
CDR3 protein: ASSFRQGNTLSTDTQY

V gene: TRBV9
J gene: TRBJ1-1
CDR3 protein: ASSPRTGNTEAF

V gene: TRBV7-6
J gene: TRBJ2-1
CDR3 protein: ASSWGSDEQF

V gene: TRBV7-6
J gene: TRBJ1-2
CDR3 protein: ASSRGQGFGYT

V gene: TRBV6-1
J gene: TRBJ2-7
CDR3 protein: ASSEWGTPTYEQY

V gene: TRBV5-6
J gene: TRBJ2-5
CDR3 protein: ASSPWTSAHPGTQY

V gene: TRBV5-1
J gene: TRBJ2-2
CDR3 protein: ASSLEGPTVGSGGELF

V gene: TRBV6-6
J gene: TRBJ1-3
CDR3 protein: ASRSQGSGNTIY

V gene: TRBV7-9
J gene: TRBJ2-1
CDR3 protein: ASSPGDSGKDNEQF

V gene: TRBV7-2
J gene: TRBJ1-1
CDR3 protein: ASSHSPGQWDGEAF

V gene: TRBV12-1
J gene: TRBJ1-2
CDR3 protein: ASSFESNYGYT

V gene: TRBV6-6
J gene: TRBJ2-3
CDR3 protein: ASSYREAGGADTQY

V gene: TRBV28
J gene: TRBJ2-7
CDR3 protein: ASSLRSGRVGYEQY

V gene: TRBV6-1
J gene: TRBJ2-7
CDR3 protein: ASSEGPVAYEQY

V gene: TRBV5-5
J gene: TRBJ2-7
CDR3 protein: ASSWGAGDYEQY

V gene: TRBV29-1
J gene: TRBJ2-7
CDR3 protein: SVGSGEGSEQY

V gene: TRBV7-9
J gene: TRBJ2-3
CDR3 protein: ASSSTLWGTDTQY

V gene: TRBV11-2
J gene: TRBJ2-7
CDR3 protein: ASSTGLEQY

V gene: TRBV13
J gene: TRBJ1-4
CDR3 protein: ASSSWTEPGEKLF

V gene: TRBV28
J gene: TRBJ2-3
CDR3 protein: ASSFVGLGTDTQY

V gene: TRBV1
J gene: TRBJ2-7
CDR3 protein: TSSQDGSRAVLRITYEQY